Listed below are T cell receptor beta chains from one sample, sequenced in a study of blood T cell repertoires in COVID-19. Data came from immunoSEQ multiplex PCR; TCRdb stores just in-frame clones and leaves some out. The sample consists of around 300,000 clones, 70% to 90% of them appearing once. The sequenced material came from peripheral blood. The receptors stem from a woman in her sixties or seventies with acute or convalescent COVID-19. CDR3s include the opening cysteine and the closing phenylalanine or tryptophan. The D gene is left open where the match is weak. Rows may omit the clone size; those that give it use once, few, many or a size class.

d_gene: TRBD1; v_gene: TRBV7-2; j_gene: TRBJ2-1; abundance: -; CDR3aa: CASSQGTGYEQFF; CDR3nt: TGTGCCAGCAGCCAAGGGACAGGCTATGAGCAGTTCTTC
d_gene: -; v_gene: TRBV5-1; j_gene: TRBJ1-2; abundance: -; CDR3aa: CASSQTGSYGYTF; CDR3nt: TGCGCCAGCTCACAGACAGGATCTTATGGCTACACCTTC
d_gene: TRBD1; v_gene: TRBV15; j_gene: TRBJ2-7; abundance: -; CDR3aa: CATSRGTGHNYEQYF; CDR3nt: TGTGCCACCAGCAGAGGGACAGGGCATAACTACGAGCAGTACTTC
d_gene: TRBD1; v_gene: TRBV2; j_gene: TRBJ1-2; abundance: -; CDR3aa: CASSVQGTESPF; CDR3nt: TGTGCCAGCAGTGTCCAAGGGACAGAAAGCCCCTTC
d_gene: -; v_gene: TRBV7-9; j_gene: TRBJ1-4; abundance: -; CDR3aa: CASSPGRGIDEKLFF; CDR3nt: TGTGCCAGCAGTCCCGGACGCGGGATCGATGAAAAACTGTTTTTT
d_gene: TRBD1; v_gene: TRBV5-1; j_gene: TRBJ1-5; abundance: -; CDR3aa: CASSLVPTGTGGAGNQPQHF; CDR3nt: TGCGCCAGCAGCTTGGTCCCCACCGGGACAGGTGGTGCGGGGAATCAGCCCCAGCATTTT
d_gene: TRBD2; v_gene: TRBV4-2; j_gene: TRBJ2-3; abundance: -; CDR3aa: CASSQEVLAGSTDTQYF; CDR3nt: TGTGCCAGCAGCCAAGAGGTCCTAGCGGGAAGCACAGATACGCAGTATTTT
d_gene: TRBD2; v_gene: TRBV9; j_gene: TRBJ2-5; abundance: -; CDR3aa: CASSLTSGGAWRQKETQYF; CDR3nt: TGTGCCAGCAGCCTGACTAGCGGGGGGGCCTGGCGGCAAAAAGAGACCCAGTACTTC
d_gene: TRBD1; v_gene: TRBV30; j_gene: TRBJ2-5; abundance: -; CDR3aa: CAWRGTGMRETQYF; CDR3nt: TGTGCCTGGAGGGGGACAGGGATGAGAGAGACCCAGTACTTC
d_gene: TRBD1; v_gene: TRBV7-8; j_gene: TRBJ2-2; abundance: -; CDR3aa: CASSRRDRAGELFF; CDR3nt: TGTGCCAGCAGCCGCCGGGACAGGGCCGGGGAGCTGTTTTTT
d_gene: -; v_gene: TRBV7-9; j_gene: TRBJ1-5; abundance: -; CDR3aa: CASSLAWGRGSNQPQHF; CDR3nt: TGTGCCAGCAGCTTAGCTTGGGGGAGGGGAAGCAATCAGCCCCAGCATTTT
d_gene: TRBD1; v_gene: TRBV3-1/TRBV3-2; j_gene: TRBJ1-3; abundance: few; CDR3aa: CASSLWTGAKNTIYF; CDR3nt: TGTGCCAGCAGCCTTTGGACAGGGGCGAAAAACACCATATATTTT
d_gene: -; v_gene: TRBV10-2; j_gene: TRBJ1-2; abundance: -; CDR3aa: CASSGTNYGYTF; CDR3nt: TGCGCCAGCAGTGGGACAAACTATGGCTACACCTTC
d_gene: TRBD2; v_gene: TRBV24-1; j_gene: TRBJ2-1; abundance: -; CDR3aa: CATSDSRGGKEQFF; CDR3nt: TGTGCCACCAGTGATTCGCGGGGGGGCAAAGAGCAGTTCTTC
d_gene: TRBD1; v_gene: TRBV4-1; j_gene: TRBJ1-5; abundance: -; CDR3aa: CASSQDRGKQPQHF; CDR3nt: TGCGCCAGCAGCCAGGACAGGGGTAAACAGCCCCAGCATTTT
d_gene: -; v_gene: TRBV5-1; j_gene: TRBJ2-6; abundance: -; CDR3aa: CASRDSSGANVLTF; CDR3nt: TGCGCCAGCAGGGACAGCTCTGGGGCCAACGTCCTGACTTTC
d_gene: -; v_gene: TRBV7-9; j_gene: TRBJ1-3; abundance: few; CDR3aa: CASSRGGGTGNTIYF; CDR3nt: TGTGCCAGCAGTAGAGGCGGGGGAACTGGAAACACCATATATTTT
d_gene: -; v_gene: TRBV5-1; j_gene: TRBJ1-2; abundance: -; CDR3aa: CASSPSQGNYGYTF; CDR3nt: TGCGCCAGCAGCCCGTCACAGGGTAACTATGGCTACACCTTC
d_gene: -; v_gene: TRBV29-1; j_gene: TRBJ1-1; abundance: -; CDR3aa: CSVVGVSEAFF; CDR3nt: TGCAGCGTTGTCGGGGTAAGCGAAGCTTTCTTT
d_gene: TRBD2; v_gene: TRBV4-2; j_gene: TRBJ2-2; abundance: -; CDR3aa: CASSREAGGPGELFF; CDR3nt: TGTGCCAGCAGCCGGGAAGCGGGGGGGCCCGGGGAGCTGTTTTTT
d_gene: TRBD2; v_gene: TRBV2; j_gene: TRBJ2-1; abundance: -; CDR3aa: CASRGSGGNEQFF; CDR3nt: TGTGCCAGCAGAGGTAGCGGGGGGAATGAGCAGTTCTTC
d_gene: -; v_gene: TRBV4-1; j_gene: TRBJ2-1; abundance: -; CDR3aa: CASSQDSLSEQFF; CDR3nt: TGCGCCAGCAGCCAAGACTCCCTAAGTGAGCAGTTCTTC
d_gene: -; v_gene: TRBV27; j_gene: TRBJ1-1; abundance: -; CDR3aa: CASGGGNWNTEAFF; CDR3nt: TGTGCCAGCGGTGGGGGGAATTGGAACACTGAAGCTTTCTTT
d_gene: -; v_gene: TRBV18; j_gene: TRBJ1-6; abundance: -; CDR3aa: CASSLGYRAGPNSPLHF; CDR3nt: TGTGCCAGCTCGTTGGGGTACAGGGCCGGACCTAATTCACCCCTCCACTTT
d_gene: -; v_gene: TRBV5-4; j_gene: TRBJ2-5; abundance: -; CDR3aa: CASSFRGVEETQYF; CDR3nt: TGTGCCAGCAGCTTCAGGGGGGTGGAAGAGACCCAGTACTTC
d_gene: -; v_gene: TRBV7-2; j_gene: TRBJ2-5; abundance: -; CDR3aa: CASTVTSGRETQYF; CDR3nt: TGTGCCAGCACTGTCACCAGCGGCCGAGAGACCCAGTACTTC
d_gene: -; v_gene: TRBV18; j_gene: TRBJ2-1; abundance: -; CDR3aa: CASSPLNGEVNEQFF; CDR3nt: TGTGCCAGCTCACCCCTGAACGGCGAGGTCAATGAGCAGTTCTTC
d_gene: TRBD1; v_gene: TRBV5-1; j_gene: TRBJ2-2; abundance: -; CDR3aa: CASSLGQGLSGELFF; CDR3nt: TGCGCCAGCAGCTTGGGACAGGGGCTCAGCGGGGAGCTGTTTTTT
d_gene: TRBD1; v_gene: TRBV19; j_gene: TRBJ2-7; abundance: few; CDR3aa: CASSVDREGPYEQYF; CDR3nt: TGTGCCAGTAGTGTGGACAGGGAAGGCCCCTACGAGCAGTACTTC
d_gene: TRBD1; v_gene: TRBV15; j_gene: TRBJ1-2; abundance: -; CDR3aa: CATSRDLGTGGYGYTF; CDR3nt: TGTGCCACCAGCAGAGATTTAGGGACAGGGGGGTATGGCTACACCTTC
d_gene: TRBD1; v_gene: TRBV6-2/TRBV6-3; j_gene: TRBJ1-6; abundance: once; CDR3aa: CASSYNRGQGSSPLHF; CDR3nt: TGTGCCAGCAGTTACAATAGGGGGCAGGGAAGTTCACCCCTCCACTTT
d_gene: -; v_gene: TRBV7-2; j_gene: TRBJ1-3; abundance: -; CDR3aa: CASSFSTGVSGNTIYF; CDR3nt: TGTGCCAGCAGCTTCTCCACAGGCGTCTCTGGAAACACCATATATTTT
d_gene: TRBD1; v_gene: TRBV7-9; j_gene: TRBJ1-4; abundance: -; CDR3aa: CASSFRTGDEKLFF; CDR3nt: TGTGCCAGCAGCTTCAGGACAGGGGACGAAAAACTGTTTTTT
d_gene: TRBD1; v_gene: TRBV3-1/TRBV3-2; j_gene: TRBJ1-1; abundance: -; CDR3aa: CASRKGGVGLAFF; CDR3nt: TGTGCCAGCAGGAAAGGGGGCGTAGGGTTAGCTTTCTTT
d_gene: -; v_gene: TRBV24-1; j_gene: TRBJ2-3; abundance: -; CDR3aa: CATSDPGARRRDTQYF; CDR3nt: TGTGCCACCAGTGACCCAGGGGCCCGACGGAGGGATACGCAGTATTTT
d_gene: -; v_gene: TRBV10-3; j_gene: TRBJ1-2; abundance: -; CDR3aa: CAINAGSYGYTF; CDR3nt: TGTGCCATCAACGCAGGGTCCTATGGCTACACCTTC
d_gene: -; v_gene: TRBV3-1/TRBV3-2; j_gene: TRBJ2-7; abundance: -; CDR3aa: CASSQDPRREQYF; CDR3nt: TGTGCCAGCAGCCAAGATCCGCGGCGAGAGCAGTACTTC
d_gene: TRBD1; v_gene: TRBV13; j_gene: TRBJ1-4; abundance: -; CDR3aa: CASSLGRGTGKFF; CDR3nt: TGTGCCAGCAGCTTAGGAAGAGGGACAGGGAAGTTTTTT
d_gene: -; v_gene: TRBV6-5; j_gene: TRBJ2-6; abundance: -; CDR3aa: CASSPGGSGANVLTF; CDR3nt: TGTGCCAGCAGCCCCGGCGGATCTGGGGCCAACGTCCTGACTTTC
d_gene: TRBD2; v_gene: TRBV5-4; j_gene: TRBJ2-3; abundance: -; CDR3aa: CASSPTSGGGGTQYF; CDR3nt: TGTGCCAGCAGTCCTACTAGCGGGGGCGGGGGTACGCAGTATTTT
d_gene: -; v_gene: TRBV30; j_gene: TRBJ1-2; abundance: -; CDR3aa: CAWGEGRGGYTF; CDR3nt: TGTGCCTGGGGGGAGGGAAGGGGTGGCTACACCTTC
d_gene: TRBD2; v_gene: TRBV5-5; j_gene: TRBJ2-1; abundance: -; CDR3aa: CASRRGTSGRNEQFF; CDR3nt: TGTGCCAGCAGACGTGGGACTAGCGGGAGGAATGAGCAGTTCTTC
d_gene: -; v_gene: TRBV5-4; j_gene: TRBJ1-4; abundance: -; CDR3aa: CASSWGANEKLFF; CDR3nt: TGTGCCAGCAGCTGGGGAGCGAATGAAAAACTGTTTTTT
d_gene: -; v_gene: TRBV5-1; j_gene: TRBJ1-2; abundance: few; CDR3aa: CASSVSGVGYTF; CDR3nt: TGCGCCAGCAGCGTGTCAGGGGTAGGCTACACCTTC
d_gene: -; v_gene: TRBV6-6; j_gene: TRBJ1-1; abundance: few; CDR3aa: CASSYAEATEAFF; CDR3nt: TGTGCCAGCAGTTACGCGGAGGCTACAGAAGCTTTCTTT
d_gene: -; v_gene: TRBV18; j_gene: TRBJ2-5; abundance: -; CDR3aa: CASSPVLAETQYF; CDR3nt: TGTGCCAGCTCACCGGTCCTGGCAGAGACCCAGTACTTC
d_gene: -; v_gene: TRBV10-1; j_gene: TRBJ2-3; abundance: -; CDR3aa: CASSESVVTQYF; CDR3nt: TGCGCCAGCAGTGAGTCGGTAGTAACGCAGTATTTT
d_gene: -; v_gene: TRBV12-3/TRBV12-4; j_gene: TRBJ1-1; abundance: -; CDR3aa: CASSARGDTEAFF; CDR3nt: TGTGCCAGCAGTGCCCGGGGGGACACTGAAGCTTTCTTT
d_gene: -; v_gene: TRBV9; j_gene: TRBJ2-1; abundance: -; CDR3aa: CASSPLPGYNEQFF; CDR3nt: TGTGCCAGCAGCCCCCTCCCGGGGTACAATGAGCAGTTCTTC